A single sample is the source of the 14 T cell receptor beta chains below, sequenced in a study of T cell changes during pregnancy in multiple sclerosis. Libraries were prepared by immunoSEQ multiplex PCR; TCRdb keeps only in-frame clonotypes and omits some of them. The sample contains tens of thousands of clones, nearly 95% of which appear only once. The sample in question was CD4+ T cells from peripheral blood mononuclear cells, obtained in the third trimester of pregnancy. The receptors here all came from a female donor in good health, enrolled as a control in a pregnancy study.

V is TRBV28 and J is TRBJ1-6, with D perhaps TRBD1 (5 bases). The germline V gene has CDR1 MDHEN and CDR2 SYDVKM. The V and J ends lost 8 bases and 9 bases respectively, with 20 bases between them. This CDR3 region has 15 residues. Here the CDR3 DNA reads TGTGCCAGCGGGACCCATGGGGGGTTTGGTTCACCCCTCCACTTT. Protein: CASGTHGGFGSPLHF.

The V call is TRBV28, the J call TRBJ1-1; possibly TRBD1 for D (5 bases). V was cut by 6 bases and J by 7 bases, with 21 bases left in between. Germline CDR1 reads MDHEN; CDR2 reads SYDVKM. This CDR3 has 15 amino acids. CDR3 protein: CASSLGTLGYGEAFF. CDR3 DNA sequence: TGTGCCAGCAGCCTAGGGACTTTGGGTTACGGTGAAGCTTTCTTT. The full variable domain, its missing parts supplied by reference TRBV28 and TRBJ1-1, is DVKVTQSSRYLVKRTGEKVFLECVQDMDHENMFWYRQDPGLGLRLIYFSYDVKMKEKGDIPEGYSVSREKKERFSLILESASTNQTSMYLCASSLGTLGYGEAFFGQGTRLTVV.

The chain uses TRBV4-1 and TRBJ1-6; 8 bases match TRBD1. CDR3 size: 16 residues. From germline, CDR1 is MGHRA and CDR2 YSYEKL. V trimming: 0 bases; J trimming: 7 bases; junction bases outside the gene matches: 5. Written as DNA, the CDR3 is TGCGCCAGCAGCCAAGAACGGACAGGGATCAATTCACCCCTCCACTTT. This encodes CASSQERTGINSPLHF.

The chain uses TRBV7-9 and TRBJ1-1, with 8 nucleotides matching TRBD1. The CDR3 has 16 residues. Germline V gene sequence: CDR1 SEHNR, CDR2 FQNEAQ (reference sequence). V lost 1 base, J lost 4 bases, and 8 bases stayed unmatched. The CDR3 DNA reads TGTGCCAGCAGCTTAGGGGCGGGCAGGGGGCGCACTGAAGCTTTCTTT. Protein product: CASSLGAGRGRTEAFF.

J is TRBJ1-5 and V is TRBV18; D is perhaps TRBD1 (5 bases). The CDR3 totals 14 residues. V lost 5 bases to trimming and J lost 0 bases, with 8 bases between them. Germline V gives CDR1 KGHSH, CDR2 LQKENI. As DNA, the CDR3 is TGTGCCAGCTCATTGACAGATAGCAATCAGCCCCAGCATTTT. Translation gives CASSLTDSNQPQHF.

This chain joins TRBV19 and TRBJ1-2; D gene ambiguous. CDR1 is LNHDA, CDR2 SQIVND, per germline (reference sequence). V lost 10 bases and J 8 bases, leaving 14 bases between the germline ends. The CDR3 runs to 11 residues. CDR3 amino acids: CATESVRGYTF. CDR3 DNA: TGTGCCACCGAATCGGTGCGAGGCTACACCTTC.

The genes are TRBV5-8 and TRBJ2-5; D gene ambiguous. The CDR3 is made up of 14 amino acids. Germline CDR1 is SGHTS and CDR2 is YDEGEE. V lost 2 bases and J lost 0, with 8 bases in between. CDR3 sequence: CASSLPRYQETQYF. CDR3 sequence (DNA): TGTGCCAGCAGCTTACCTCGGTACCAAGAGACCCAGTACTTC.

Turning to this clone: One end of the junction fails to match germline, which may point to a read error. V and J are TRBV14 and TRBJ2-7, with 7 bases matching TRBD1. The CDR3 consists of 11 residues. CDR1 is SGHDN and CDR2 is FVKESK in the germline V gene. CDR3 nucleotide sequence: TGTGCCAGCAGCCAGGGACAGCGGCCCATCTTC. Amino acid sequence: CASSQGQRPIF.

The chain is built from TRBV28 and TRBJ2-7; 9 positions agree with TRBD1. The CDR3 is made up of 16 amino acids. Germline lookup yields CDR1 MDHEN and CDR2 SYDVKM. Trimming at V came to 2 bases and at J to 2 bases, leaving 7 bases not matched to a gene. CDR3 sequence: CASSLRLGQGAYEQYF. In nucleotides, the CDR3 is TGTGCCAGCAGTTTACGTTTGGGACAGGGTGCCTACGAGCAGTACTTC. Complete variable domain (other parts from reference TRBV28 and TRBJ2-7): DVKVTQSSRYLVKRTGEKVFLECVQDMDHENMFWYRQDPGLGLRLIYFSYDVKMKEKGDIPEGYSVSREKKERFSLILESASTNQTSMYLCASSLRLGQGAYEQYFGPGTRLTVT.

This clone was counted a single time. The J gene is TRBJ1-1, the V gene TRBV5-1; D perhaps matches TRBD1 (6 bases). The CDR3 contains 15 residues. CDR1 and CDR2 (germline): SGHRS, YFSETQ. The germline V and J ends were trimmed by 2 bases and 1 base, with 12 bases remaining between them. The CDR3 spells CASSFGTIGNTEAFF. The CDR3, as DNA: TGCGCCAGCAGCTTTGGGACAATCGGGAACACTGAAGCTTTCTTT.

This chain joins TRBV7-6 and TRBJ2-1; 11 bases agree with TRBD2. Germline V gene data show CDR1 as SGHVS and CDR2 as FNYEAQ. This CDR3 spans 16 amino acids. Germline trimming cut 1 base from V and 10 bases from J; bases unmatched to any gene: 9. CDR3 coding DNA: TGTGCCAGCAGCTTAGTACCCACTAGCGGGGGTAACGAGCAGTTCTTC. This sequence encodes CASSLVPTSGGNEQFF.

This clone was detected a few times. The V call is TRBV2, the J call TRBJ2-1; weak D call: TRBD2 (6 bases). Trimming took 5 bases from V and 4 from J, leaving 12 bases between them. Germline V CDR1 and CDR2: SNHLY, FYNNEI. CDR3 length: 14 amino acids. CDR3 region: CASSQSSGYNEQFF. CDR3 in DNA: TGTGCCAGCAGTCAGAGTAGCGGTTACAATGAGCAGTTCTTC.

This rearrangement joins TRBV5-4 to TRBJ2-1, with 7 bases that match TRBD2. V lost 4 bases and J lost 5; bases outside the gene matches: 9. The CDR3 is 15 residues long. CDR1 is SGHNT and CDR2 is YYREEE in the germline V gene (reference sequence). The CDR3 is CASSPQLGLNNEQFF. CDR3 in DNA: TGTGCCAGCAGCCCACAACTGGGACTAAACAATGAGCAGTTCTTC.

V usage is TRBV28 and J usage is TRBJ1-1, with D uncertain. V lost 6 bases and J 11 bases, leaving 16 bases between the germline ends. The CDR3 is 12 residues long. Looked up from germline, CDR1 is MDHEN and CDR2 is SYDVKM. The CDR3 DNA is TGTGCCAGCAGCGTGTCCCCAGAACATGCTTTCTTT. It is translated as CASSVSPEHAFF.